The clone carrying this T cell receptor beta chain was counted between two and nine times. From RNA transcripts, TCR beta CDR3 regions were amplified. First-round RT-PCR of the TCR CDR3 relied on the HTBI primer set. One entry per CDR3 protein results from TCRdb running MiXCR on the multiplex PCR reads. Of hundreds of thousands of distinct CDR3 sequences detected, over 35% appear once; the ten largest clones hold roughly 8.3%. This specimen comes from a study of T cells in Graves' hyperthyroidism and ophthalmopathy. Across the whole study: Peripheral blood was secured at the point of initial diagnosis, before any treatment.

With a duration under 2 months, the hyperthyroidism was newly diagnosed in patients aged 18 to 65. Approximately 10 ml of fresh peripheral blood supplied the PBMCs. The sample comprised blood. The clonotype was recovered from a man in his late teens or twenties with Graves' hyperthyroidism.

The CDR3, as DNA: TGTGCCAGCTCAGTGACAGGGGGCGAGGAGACCCAGTACTTC. Translating gives CASSVTGGEETQYF. V is TRBV10-3 and J is TRBJ2-5; TRBD1 aligns across 10 bases. The CDR3 is 14 residues long. Per the germline V gene, CDR1 is ENHRY and CDR2 is SYGVKD. The V segment lost 10 bases and the J segment 5 bases; nucleotides outside the gene matches: 10.